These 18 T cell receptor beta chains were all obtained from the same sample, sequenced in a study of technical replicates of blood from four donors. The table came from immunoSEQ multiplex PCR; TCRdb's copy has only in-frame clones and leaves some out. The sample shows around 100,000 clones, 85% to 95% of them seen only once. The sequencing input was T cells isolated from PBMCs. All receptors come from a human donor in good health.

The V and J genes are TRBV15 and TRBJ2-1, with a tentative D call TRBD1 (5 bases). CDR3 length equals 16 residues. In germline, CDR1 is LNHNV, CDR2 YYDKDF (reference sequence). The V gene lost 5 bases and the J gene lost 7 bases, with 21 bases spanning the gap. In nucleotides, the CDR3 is TGTGCCACCAGCCCACGATTTTCAGGGTTTAGAAATGAGCAGTTCTTC. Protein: CATSPRFSGFRNEQFF.

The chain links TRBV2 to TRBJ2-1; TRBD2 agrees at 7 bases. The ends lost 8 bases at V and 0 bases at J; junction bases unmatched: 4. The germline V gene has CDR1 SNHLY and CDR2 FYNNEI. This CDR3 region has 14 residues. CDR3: CASGGESSYNEQFF. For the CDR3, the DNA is TGTGCCAGCGGGGGGGAGAGCTCCTACAATGAGCAGTTCTTC.

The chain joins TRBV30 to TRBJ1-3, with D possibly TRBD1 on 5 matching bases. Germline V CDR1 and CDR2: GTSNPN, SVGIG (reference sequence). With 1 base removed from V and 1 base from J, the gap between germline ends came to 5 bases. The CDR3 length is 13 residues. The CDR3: CAWSAGSGNTIYF. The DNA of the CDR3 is TGTGCCTGGAGTGCAGGGTCTGGAAACACCATATATTTT.

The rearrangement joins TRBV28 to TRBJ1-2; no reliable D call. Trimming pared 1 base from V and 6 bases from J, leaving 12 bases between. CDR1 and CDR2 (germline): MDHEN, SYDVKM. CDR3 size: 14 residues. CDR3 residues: CASSLLADPNGYTF. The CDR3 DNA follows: TGTGCCAGCAGTTTATTAGCAGATCCGAATGGCTACACCTTC.

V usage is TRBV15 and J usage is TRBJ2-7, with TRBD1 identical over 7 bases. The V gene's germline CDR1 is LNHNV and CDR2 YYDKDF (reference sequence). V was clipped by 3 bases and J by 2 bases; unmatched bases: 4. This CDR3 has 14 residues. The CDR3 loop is CATSRGTEAYEQYF. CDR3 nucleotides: TGTGCCACCAGCAGGGGGACAGAAGCCTACGAGCAGTACTTC.

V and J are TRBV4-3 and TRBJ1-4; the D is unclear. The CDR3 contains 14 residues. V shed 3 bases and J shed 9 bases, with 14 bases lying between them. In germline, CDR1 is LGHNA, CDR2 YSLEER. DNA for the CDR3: TGCGCCAGCAGCCACGAGTTTACAGAGCAAAAACTGTTTTTT. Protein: CASSHEFTEQKLFF.

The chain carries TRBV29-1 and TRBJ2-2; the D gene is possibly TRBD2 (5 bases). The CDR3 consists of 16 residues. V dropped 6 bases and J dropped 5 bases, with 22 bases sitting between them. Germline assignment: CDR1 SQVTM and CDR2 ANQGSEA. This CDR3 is CSVRAGFGVGTGELFF. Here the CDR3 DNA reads TGCAGCGTGCGGGCAGGTTTCGGGGTTGGGACCGGGGAGCTGTTTTTT.

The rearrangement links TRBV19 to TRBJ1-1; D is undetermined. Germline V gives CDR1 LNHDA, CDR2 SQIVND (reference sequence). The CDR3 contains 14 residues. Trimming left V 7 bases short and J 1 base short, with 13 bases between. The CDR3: CASKVPGWNTEAFF. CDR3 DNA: TGTGCCAGTAAGGTACCGGGGTGGAACACTGAAGCTTTCTTT.

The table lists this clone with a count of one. The CDR3 is CASSLGGTDTQYF. Written as DNA, the CDR3 is TGTGCCAGCAGCTTGGGCGGCACAGATACGCAGTATTTT. The rearrangement joins TRBV5-4 to TRBJ2-3; D gene unclear. The V and J ends lost 0 bases and 1 base respectively, with 3 bases between them. The germline gives CDR1 SGHNT, CDR2 YYREEE (reference sequence). This CDR3 has 13 residues.

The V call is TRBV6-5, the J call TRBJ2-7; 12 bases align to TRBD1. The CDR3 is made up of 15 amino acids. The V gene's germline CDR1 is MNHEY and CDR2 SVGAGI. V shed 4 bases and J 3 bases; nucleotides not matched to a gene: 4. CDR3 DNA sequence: TGTGCCAGCAGTTCCGGGACAGGGGGCGTCTACGAGCAGTACTTC. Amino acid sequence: CASSSGTGGVYEQYF.

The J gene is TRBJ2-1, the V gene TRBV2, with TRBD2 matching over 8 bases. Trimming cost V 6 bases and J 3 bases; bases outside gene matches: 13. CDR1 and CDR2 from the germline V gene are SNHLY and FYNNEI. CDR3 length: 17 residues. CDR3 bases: TGTGCCAGCAGCGCGCCGCAGCGGGAGAGGGACTACAATGAGCAGTTCTTC. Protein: CASSAPQRERDYNEQFF. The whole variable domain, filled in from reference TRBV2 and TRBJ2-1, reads EPEVTQTPSHQVTQMGQEVILRCVPISNHLYFYWYRQILGQKVEFLVSFYNNEISEKSEIFDDQFSVERPDGSNFTLKIRSTKLEDSAMYFCASSAPQRERDYNEQFFGPGTRLTVL.

CDR3 sequence: CAKGQERSVGELFF. CDR3 in DNA: TGTGCCAAAGGCCAGGAACGCTCGGTCGGGGAGCTGTTTTTT. The chain links TRBV7-3 to TRBJ2-2, with D uncertain. V dropped 10 bases and J dropped 7 bases, with 19 bases sitting between them. Germline CDR1 and CDR2: SGHTA and FQGTGA. The CDR3 totals 14 residues.

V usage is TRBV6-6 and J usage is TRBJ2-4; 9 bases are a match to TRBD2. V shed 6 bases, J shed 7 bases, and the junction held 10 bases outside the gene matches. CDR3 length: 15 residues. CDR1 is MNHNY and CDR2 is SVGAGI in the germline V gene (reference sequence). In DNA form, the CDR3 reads TGTGCCAGCAGCAATGCCGGGACTAGCTCGAACATTCAGTACTTC. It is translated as CASSNAGTSSNIQYF.

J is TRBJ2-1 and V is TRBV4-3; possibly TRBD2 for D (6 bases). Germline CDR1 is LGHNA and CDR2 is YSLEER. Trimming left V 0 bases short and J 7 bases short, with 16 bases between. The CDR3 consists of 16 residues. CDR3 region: CASSQEGTSFRNEQFF. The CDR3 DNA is TGCGCCAGCAGCCAAGAGGGTACTAGCTTCAGGAATGAGCAGTTCTTC.

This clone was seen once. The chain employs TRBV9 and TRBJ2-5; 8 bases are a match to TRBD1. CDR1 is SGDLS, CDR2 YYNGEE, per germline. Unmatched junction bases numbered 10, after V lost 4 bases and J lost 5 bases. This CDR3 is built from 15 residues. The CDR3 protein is CASSIRGDRLETQYF. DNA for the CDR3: TGTGCCAGCAGCATCAGAGGGGACAGGTTGGAGACCCAGTACTTC.

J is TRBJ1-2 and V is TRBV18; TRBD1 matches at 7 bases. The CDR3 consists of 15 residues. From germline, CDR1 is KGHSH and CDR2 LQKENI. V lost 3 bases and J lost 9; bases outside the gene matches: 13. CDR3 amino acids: CASSPQLLTGRSYTF. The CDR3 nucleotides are TGTGCCAGCTCACCTCAACTATTGACAGGGAGGAGCTACACCTTC. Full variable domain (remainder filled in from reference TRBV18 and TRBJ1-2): NAGVMQNPRHLVRRRGQEARLRCSPMKGHSHVYWYRQLPEEGLKFMVYLQKENIIDESGMPKERFSAEFPKEGPSILRIQQVVRGDSAAYFCASSPQLLTGRSYTFGSGTRLTVV.

The CDR3 sequence is CSVGLLGNTIYF. The CDR3, as DNA: TGCAGCGTCGGGTTATTGGGAAACACCATATATTTT. The chain links TRBV29-1 to TRBJ1-3; D gene uncertain. The CDR3 is 12 amino acids. The V gene lost 6 bases and the J gene lost 4 bases, with 10 bases spanning the gap. In germline, CDR1 is SQVTM, CDR2 ANQGSEA.

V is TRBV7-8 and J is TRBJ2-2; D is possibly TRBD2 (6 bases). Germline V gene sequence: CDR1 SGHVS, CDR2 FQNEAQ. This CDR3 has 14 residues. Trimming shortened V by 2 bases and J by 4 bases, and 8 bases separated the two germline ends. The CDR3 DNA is TGTGCCAGCAGCTTACTGCGGGGCACCGGGGAGCTGTTTTTT. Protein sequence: CASSLLRGTGELFF.